These T cell receptor beta chains were read from a single sample in a study of blood T cell repertoires in COVID-19. Here immunoSEQ multiplex PCR was the method, and the copy in TCRdb shows in-frame clones only, minus some. The table includes 110,000 to 150,000 clones, approximately 83% detected once. Material: peripheral blood. The receptor set was obtained from a human donor in a cohort sampled during active COVID-19. The CDR3 runs from the conserved cysteine through the conserved F or W. Fields, in order: clone size, J gene, D gene, V gene, CDR3 DNA, CDR3 protein. The D gene is left open where the match is weak. Rows may omit the clone size; those that give it use once, few, many or a size class.

abundance: .; j_gene: TRBJ2-1; d_gene: .; v_gene: TRBV9; CDR3nt: TGTGCCAGCAGCGTAGTAGGACATTCGAGCAATGAGCAGTTCTTC; CDR3aa: CASSVVGHSSNEQFF
abundance: .; j_gene: TRBJ2-2; d_gene: .; v_gene: TRBV5-6; CDR3nt: TGTGCCAGCAGCAGACCCCAGACAGTGTACACCGGGGAGCTGTTTTTT; CDR3aa: CASSRPQTVYTGELFF
abundance: .; j_gene: TRBJ1-4; d_gene: .; v_gene: TRBV7-9; CDR3nt: TGTGCCAGCAGCTTAAGACAGGAAACTAATGAAAAACTGTTTTTT; CDR3aa: CASSLRQETNEKLFF
abundance: .; j_gene: TRBJ1-5; d_gene: TRBD1; v_gene: TRBV6-5; CDR3nt: TGTGCCAGCAGTTTCGGACAGGGCAAGGGGCAGCCCCAGCATTTT; CDR3aa: CASSFGQGKGQPQHF
abundance: few; j_gene: TRBJ2-1; d_gene: .; v_gene: TRBV7-8; CDR3nt: TGTGCCAGCAGCTTAGGATGGGGCGGGGATTCCTACAATGAGCAGTTCTTC; CDR3aa: CASSLGWGGDSYNEQFF
abundance: few; j_gene: TRBJ2-1; d_gene: .; v_gene: TRBV9; CDR3nt: TGTGCCAGCAGCGCCGGACTGTACAATGAGCAGTTCTTC; CDR3aa: CASSAGLYNEQFF
abundance: .; j_gene: TRBJ2-2; d_gene: TRBD2; v_gene: TRBV9; CDR3nt: TGTGCCAGCAGCACCCGGACTAGCGGTAACACCGGGGAGCTGTTTTTT; CDR3aa: CASSTRTSGNTGELFF
abundance: .; j_gene: TRBJ2-1; d_gene: .; v_gene: TRBV5-1; CDR3nt: TGCGCCAGCAGCTTGGGGGGAGTCAATGAGCAGTTCTTC; CDR3aa: CASSLGGVNEQFF
abundance: .; j_gene: TRBJ2-3; d_gene: TRBD1; v_gene: TRBV15; CDR3nt: TGTGCCACCAGCAGACCGGACAGGGCAGATACGCAGTATTTT; CDR3aa: CATSRPDRADTQYF
abundance: .; j_gene: TRBJ2-7; d_gene: .; v_gene: TRBV10-2; CDR3nt: TGCGCCAGCACCGATCGAACAAGCTCCTACGAGCAGTACTTC; CDR3aa: CASTDRTSSYEQYF
abundance: .; j_gene: TRBJ2-1; d_gene: .; v_gene: TRBV10-3; CDR3nt: TGTGCCATCAGTGGAGGTTACAATGAGCAGTTCTTC; CDR3aa: CAISGGYNEQFF
abundance: .; j_gene: TRBJ2-6; d_gene: .; v_gene: TRBV10-3; CDR3nt: TGTGCCATCATGAGCTCTGGGGCCAACGTCCTGACTTTC; CDR3aa: CAIMSSGANVLTF
abundance: .; j_gene: TRBJ2-1; d_gene: .; v_gene: TRBV24-1; CDR3nt: TGTGCCACCAGTGACCTCGGGACACGGTCGGATGAGCAGTTCTTC; CDR3aa: CATSDLGTRSDEQFF
abundance: .; j_gene: TRBJ1-2; d_gene: TRBD1; v_gene: TRBV5-1; CDR3nt: TGCGCCAGCAGCAACAGACAGGGGGTGAACTATGGCTACACCTTC; CDR3aa: CASSNRQGVNYGYTF
abundance: .; j_gene: TRBJ2-1; d_gene: TRBD2; v_gene: TRBV27; CDR3nt: TGTGCCAGCAGTTTAAGAGGACTAGCGGGGAACAATGAGCAGTTCTTC; CDR3aa: CASSLRGLAGNNEQFF
abundance: .; j_gene: TRBJ1-1; d_gene: TRBD1; v_gene: TRBV18; CDR3nt: TGTGCCAGCTCACTCGGGACAGGGCCCCAACTTGAAGCTTTCTTT; CDR3aa: CASSLGTGPQLEAFF
abundance: .; j_gene: TRBJ2-5; d_gene: TRBD1; v_gene: TRBV6-1; CDR3nt: TGTGCCAGCAGTGAGTTACAGGGGAAAGAGACCCAGTACTTC; CDR3aa: CASSELQGKETQYF
abundance: .; j_gene: TRBJ2-1; d_gene: .; v_gene: TRBV6-5; CDR3nt: TGTGCCAGCAGTTACGAGAAGATCAACAATGAGCAGTTCTTC; CDR3aa: CASSYEKINNEQFF
abundance: .; j_gene: TRBJ1-4; d_gene: .; v_gene: TRBV18; CDR3nt: TGTGCCAGCTCACCATTAAGAGGGTTTTCACTGTTTTTT; CDR3aa: CASSPLRGFSLFF
abundance: .; j_gene: TRBJ1-6; d_gene: TRBD1; v_gene: TRBV5-1; CDR3nt: TGCGCCAGCAGCTCCCGGGACAGGAATTCACCCCTCCACTTT; CDR3aa: CASSSRDRNSPLHF
abundance: .; j_gene: TRBJ2-7; d_gene: TRBD2; v_gene: TRBV5-1; CDR3nt: TGCGCCAGCAGCCCTCGAGAGGGACTAAACGACGAGCAGTACTTC; CDR3aa: CASSPREGLNDEQYF
abundance: .; j_gene: TRBJ2-7; d_gene: .; v_gene: TRBV2; CDR3nt: TGTGCCAGCAGTACGGCGGTAAACTCCTACGAGCAGTACTTC; CDR3aa: CASSTAVNSYEQYF
abundance: .; j_gene: TRBJ2-7; d_gene: TRBD2; v_gene: TRBV3-1/TRBV3-2; CDR3nt: TGTGCCAGCGAGGTGGCGGGAGGGCCTGGAGAGCAGTACTTC; CDR3aa: CASEVAGGPGEQYF